A selection of T cell receptor beta chains follows, all from one sample in a study of breast tumors, draining lymph nodes, adjacent tissues. TCRdb redid the calling of the multiplex PCR reads with MiXCR, one entry per CDR3 protein. Counted here are roughly 130,000 distinct CDR3 sequences, approximately 32% occurring once; the ten biggest clones make up about 2.5%. Sequencing was carried out using axillary lymph node tissue. The receptors come from a female donor with breast cancer. Some clones in this sample may be carry-over from other donors' samples. The CDR3 runs from the conserved cysteine through the conserved F or W. The D gene is left open where the match is weak. Size is omitted from some rows. Given values are once, few, many or a class for expanded clones.

CASSSQGYNEQFF | many | TRBV5-1 | -
CASSISRSEYYEQYF | many | TRBV19 | -
CASSSHSSRTDTQYF | many | TRBV7-2 | -
CASSYSAAGPGGQPQHF | many | TRBV6-2/TRBV6-3 | -
CSAPPRGEGGYGYTF | - | TRBV20-1 | -
CASSPGRGWGTDTQYF | many | TRBV4-1 | -
CASRRGGGTDTQYF | many | TRBV25-1 | TRBD2
CSAPSGEETPYF | - | TRBV20-1 | TRBD2
CSASGRDRGTDTQYF | many | TRBV20-1 | TRBD1
CASNQRSGGLNTGELFF | - | TRBV3-1 | TRBD2
CASSTGTGNSYEQYF | many | TRBV5-1 | TRBD1
CASSATIREEGYTF | many | TRBV7-9 | -
CASRSMKGRDGELFF | many | TRBV19 | -
CAWSRFPKNIQYF | - | TRBV30 | -
CASSSDREAFF | few | TRBV5-1 | -
CASRDFIDQPQHF | many | TRBV6-1 | -
CASRPEPHREETQYF | many | TRBV5-1 | -
CASSLALANSPLHF | many | TRBV11-2 | -
CASSLYGVANYGYTF | many | TRBV5-6 | -
CASSQRTVGGRAFF | - | TRBV7-3 | -
CASRPRLVNGGAGELFF | many | TRBV25-1 | -
CSARDLAGGPLDTQYF | many | TRBV20-1 | TRBD2
CASSARGGGGAKNIQYF | few | TRBV7-2 | TRBD2
CASSPRQGVLDTEAFF | - | TRBV6-2/TRBV6-3 | -